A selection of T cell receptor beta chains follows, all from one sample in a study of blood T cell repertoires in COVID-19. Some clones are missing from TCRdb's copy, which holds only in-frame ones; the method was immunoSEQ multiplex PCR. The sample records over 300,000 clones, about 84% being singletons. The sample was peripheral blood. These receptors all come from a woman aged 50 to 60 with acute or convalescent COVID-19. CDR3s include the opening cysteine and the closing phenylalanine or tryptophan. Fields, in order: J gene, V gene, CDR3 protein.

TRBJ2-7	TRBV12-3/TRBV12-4	CASSFSGTNEQYF
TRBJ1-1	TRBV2	CASSEARGGTEAFF
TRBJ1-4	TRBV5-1	CASSLVGGPTSNEKLFF
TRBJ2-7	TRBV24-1	CATSDTDKSYEQYF
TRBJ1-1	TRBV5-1	CASSFYSTNTEAFF
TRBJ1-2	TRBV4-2	CASSQDRRQAGGYTF
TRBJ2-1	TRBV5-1	CASSPTSGSYNEQFF
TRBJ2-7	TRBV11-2	CASSPPDTGDYEQYF
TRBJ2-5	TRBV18	CASSPIQVGGPQETQYF
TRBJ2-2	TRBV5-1	CASSPTGLTGELFF
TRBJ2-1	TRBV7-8	CASSLGTTGRNEQFF
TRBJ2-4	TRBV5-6	CASSLPGQGADIQYF
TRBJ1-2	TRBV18	CASSPIPVGTGTPGGYGYTF
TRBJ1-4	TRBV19	CASTSRGRGDEKLFF
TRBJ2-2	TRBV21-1	CASSKVGVATLPGELFF
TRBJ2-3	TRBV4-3	CASSQDTTSGGGDTQYF
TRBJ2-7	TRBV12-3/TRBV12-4	CASRLSGYEQYF
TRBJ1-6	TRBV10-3	CAISGNRVGQGTSPLHF
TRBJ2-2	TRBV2	CASSQGLAGGPGTGELFF
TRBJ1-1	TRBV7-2	CASSFGPGSPEAFF
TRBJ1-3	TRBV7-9	CASSLRGTSGNTIYF
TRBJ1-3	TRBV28	CASSPRRTDTIYF
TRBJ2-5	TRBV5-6	CASSRRTGQETQYF